A selection of T cell receptor beta chains follows, all from one sample in a study of CD8 T cells in Susac syndrome. TCRdb fed the immunoSEQ multiplex PCR reads into MiXCR, producing one record per CDR3 protein. This sample yields about 69,000 distinct CDR3 sequences, of which around 90% are seen a single time; approximately 0.46% belongs to the top ten. The sample was CD8+ T cells from PBMCs. All receptors derive from a human donor with multiple sclerosis. Each CDR3 is given with its conserved first and last residue. D genes are given only for firm matches. Expanded clones get a size class; other rows say once, few or many, or leave the size out.

j_call clone_size d_call v_call cdr3_aa cdr3_nt
TRBJ1-1 once NA TRBV29-1 CSVVGGTGNTEAFF TGCAGCGTTGTAGGCGGGACGGGGAACACTGAAGCTTTCTTT
TRBJ2-1 NA NA TRBV9 CASSVVNTRSYNEQFF TGTGCCAGCAGCGTTGTCAACACCCGCTCCTACAATGAGCAGTTCTTC
TRBJ2-1 NA NA TRBV24-1 CATSDSPHPNHEQFF TGTGCCACCAGTGATTCCCCCCATCCTAATCATGAGCAGTTCTTC
TRBJ1-2 NA NA TRBV7-2 CASSLGLGTLYGYTF TGTGCCAGCAGCTTAGGCTTAGGGACACTCTATGGCTACACCTTC
TRBJ2-7 NA TRBD1 TRBV27 CASSYGRGSYEQYF TGTGCCAGCAGTTACGGCAGGGGGTCCTACGAGCAGTACTTC
TRBJ2-7 NA NA TRBV6-6 CASSPDPSKQYF TGTGCCAGCAGCCCTGACCCCTCTAAGCAGTACTTC
TRBJ1-1 NA NA TRBV7-8 CASSLFPAMNTEAFF TGTGCCAGCAGCTTATTTCCTGCTATGAACACTGAAGCTTTCTTT
TRBJ1-2 NA TRBD1 TRBV30 CAWSAQGANNYGYTF TGTGCCTGGAGTGCCCAGGGGGCGAATAACTATGGCTACACCTTC
TRBJ1-5 NA TRBD1 TRBV7-9 CASSRRQGHNQPQHF TGTGCCAGCAGCCGACGACAGGGACACAATCAGCCCCAGCATTTT
TRBJ1-5 NA TRBD1 TRBV27 CASSLGQGTQPQHF TGTGCCAGCAGTTTGGGACAGGGGACGCAGCCCCAGCATTTT
TRBJ2-1 NA NA TRBV12-3/TRBV12-4 CASSPNQGSEQFF TGTGCCAGCAGCCCGAACCAGGGGTCTGAGCAGTTCTTC
TRBJ2-7 once NA TRBV6-5 CASSFQGGSRGPYEQYF TGTGCCAGCAGTTTTCAGGGCGGTTCCAGAGGGCCCTACGAGCAGTACTTC
TRBJ2-7 once TRBD2 TRBV27 CASRLAASYEQYF TGTGCCAGCCGACTAGCGGCCTCCTACGAGCAGTACTTC
TRBJ1-2 NA TRBD1 TRBV6-5 CASSQGGDYGYTF TGTGCCAGCAGCCAGGGGGGGGACTATGGCTACACCTTC
TRBJ2-1 NA NA TRBV24-1 CATRTGHEQFF TGTGCCACCAGGACCGGTCATGAGCAGTTCTTC
TRBJ1-5 once NA TRBV27 CASRTEGSNQPQHF TGTGCCAGCAGGACAGAAGGTAGCAATCAGCCCCAGCATTTT
TRBJ2-7 NA NA TRBV5-1 CASSPGQLPYEQYF TGCGCCAGCAGCCCAGGACAGCTCCCCTACGAGCAGTACTTC
TRBJ1-5 NA NA TRBV20-1 CSARDEDRGPNQPQHF TGCAGTGCTAGAGACGAAGACCGGGGGCCAAATCAGCCCCAGCATTTT
TRBJ2-2 NA NA TRBV3-1 CASGGIGEGGTGELFF TGTGCCAGCGGCGGAATTGGGGAAGGTGGGACCGGGGAGCTGTTTTTT
TRBJ2-3 NA NA TRBV10-1 CASSERWGSTDTQYF TGCGCCAGCAGTGAGAGGTGGGGGAGCACAGATACGCAGTATTTT
TRBJ2-3 NA NA TRBV19 CASSFRADTQYF TGTGCCAGCTCCTTTAGGGCAGATACGCAGTATTTT
TRBJ1-1 NA NA TRBV12-3/TRBV12-4 CASSLGGKGTEAFF TGTGCCAGCAGTTTAGGAGGGAAGGGCACTGAAGCTTTCTTT